This record looks at one T cell receptor beta chain sequence and its context. The antigen remains undetermined. Nobody among the patients had been given any treatment before thyroid surgery. The sample originates from a study of metastatic and nonmetastatic thyroid tumors. Looking at the study overall: Comparative analysis of repertoires was undertaken across blood and tumor or nodule tissue obtained from malignant and benign thyroid patients. Points from the study as a whole: As reported, TCR beta diversity in blood and tumor was significantly higher in malignant thyroid tumors than in benign nodules.

In the original processing: To classify distant metastasis in papillary thyroid cancer, a model was built from CDR3 differences across clinicopathological groups. Via MiXCR, TCRdb re-called the PCR reads. TCRdb assigned the V and J calls; the authors' analysis was not used. The sample lists 30,000 to 35,000 clones, about 40% occurring once. The clonotype was recovered from a female donor with papillary thyroid cancer or a benign thyroid nodule (not recorded which). Some clones in this sample may be carry-over from other donors' samples. The sample was tumor tissue.

CDR3 protein: CASGPPGQSSYNEQFF. The CDR3 nucleotides read TGTGCTAGTGGTCCCCCGGGCCAGAGCTCCTACAATGAGCAGTTCTTC. The chain recombines TRBV12-5 with TRBJ2-1; no clear D. Trimming removed 5 bases at V and 0 bases at J, with 14 bases between. This CDR3 region has 16 residues. CDR1 is LGHNT, CDR2 FRNRAP, per germline.